This T cell receptor beta chain was identified in a study of post-analysis software for immune sequencing data (dated by TCRdb to the mid-2010s). At the level of the whole study: Relapsing-remitting, secondary progressive and progressive-relapsing multiple sclerosis were recorded as disease courses, and subtype annotation was lacking for some patients. A subset of samples was prepared in parallel using single-end sample barcoding, then pooled and co-amplified after Illumina adapter ligation. The patient repertoires were compared against around 11 previously published healthy control repertoires obtained from donors aged 6 to 25 years.

Results and caveats for the whole study, not just this receptor: Compared with controls, multiple sclerosis patients had significantly lower normalized Chao1 diversity, a finding suggesting substantial peripheral T-cell clonal expansion. Direct clustering with F measure showed strong co-clustering of samples prepared in the same batch, prompting a batch-effect correction. Patients showed significantly higher frequencies than controls for several TRBV segments, among them TRBV5-6, TRBV5-1 and TRBV20-1. The multiple sclerosis patient group was slightly younger than the control group.

The library relied on PCR. Data came from an Illumina HiSeq 2500. Unique molecular identifiers were incorporated into TCR beta cDNA libraries to reduce PCR and sequencing biases. Roughly 500,000 cDNA molecules were obtained for every 1 to 10 million input T cells, so each molecule roughly corresponded to one T cell. The patient libraries were prepared and sequenced using the same protocol as the earlier healthy control dataset. Samples belonging to the same batch were prepared together, multiplexed and sequenced on a shared HiSeq lane. In the paper's pipeline: MIGEC handled the raw barcoded reads, throwing out single-read molecular identifier groups before consensus assembly and CDR3 extraction. VDJtools was used for post-analysis of the clonotype tables, with diversity normalized by down-sampling every dataset to the smallest sample size. In repertoire overlap clustering, CDR3 amino acid sequences, but not nucleotide sequences, were matched to correct batch-related cross-sample contamination. TCRdb reworked the public reads: Q25 trimming with fastp, MiXCR clone assembly, productive beta chains retained. Rows with a matching CDR3 protein are joined into one entry that keeps the most common DNA and genes. TCRdb's processing, not the authors' own work, is the source of the V and J calls. Within this sample are about 620,000 distinct CDR3 sequences, with 44% of them counted one time only. Clones ranked in the top ten supply 1.5% to 2% of the sample.

To demonstrate the VDJtools post-analysis software, TCR beta repertoires were profiled from the peripheral blood of roughly 14 young patients with multiple sclerosis. The multiple sclerosis patients were children and adolescents between about 6 and 15 years of age. Counted from cysteine to phenylalanine, this CDR3 has 13 amino acids. CDR3 DNA is the only sequence kept; it has 39 bases, read in frame from the first base. CDR1 SGHNT and CDR2 YENEEA are derived from the germline V gene. Comment on this clonotype: Its antigen remains undetermined. At one boundary the junction diverges from the germline segment, which might be a read error.

Source material: blood. The clonotype originates from a girl aged 10 to 17 with multiple sclerosis. The V and J genes are TRBV11-3 and TRBJ1-2; tentative D gene TRBD1, with 5 bases matching. The nucleotides are TGTGCCGGCAGCTTAGGGGTGGACTATGGCTACACCTTC. This gives the protein CAGSLGVDYGYTF.